Sequencing of this T cell receptor beta chain was carried out in a study of cytomegalovirus exposure and HLA in healthy donors. This clone was counted between two and nine times. PCR primers comprised 60 Vbeta and 13 Jbeta primers. Only in-frame clones appear in the TCRdb table, and some are missing; sequencing was by immunoSEQ multiplex PCR. This table has approximately 110,000 clones, 60% to 85% appearing once. This CDR3 spans 20 amino acids. CDR1 and CDR2 (germline): SGDLS, YYNGEE. The V gene end was trimmed by 0 bases and the J gene end by 4 bases; junction bases not matched to a gene: 16. The TCR was taken from a woman between 40 and 55 years old in good health and CMV-seropositive. Sequences were obtained from PBMCs. V and J are TRBV9 and TRBJ2-2, with 9 bases that match TRBD2. The CDR3 spells CASSVDGLAGRFVGTGELFF. The CDR3 coding sequence is TGTGCCAGCAGCGTAGATGGGCTAGCGGGGCGGTTTGTAGGCACCGGGGAGCTGTTTTTT.